These T cell receptor beta chains were read from a single sample in a study of blood T cell repertoires in COVID-19. The repertoire was sequenced with immunoSEQ multiplex PCR; TCRdb's copy has only in-frame clones and lacks some. This sample has more than 400,000 clones; approximately 83% occur once, and the top ten carry 3% to 3.5%. The material sequenced was peripheral blood. The receptor source for this set is a human donor in a cohort sampled during active COVID-19. Each CDR3 is given with its conserved first and last residue.

TRBV15	TRBJ1-4	CATSMGGGYEKLFF
TRBV9	TRBJ1-4	CASSLSGTGNEKLFF
TRBV7-3	TRBJ2-1	CASSPGQVYNEQFF
TRBV27	TRBJ2-1	CASRGTGGDEQFF
TRBV19	TRBJ2-1	CASTLQGDPYNEQFF
TRBV6-6	TRBJ2-7	CASSYSGGRAEEQYF
TRBV2	TRBJ1-1	CASSESAGSYTEAFF
TRBV7-9	TRBJ2-6	CASSREYSGANVLTF
TRBV11-2	TRBJ1-2	CASSLQPGTGAYYGYTF
TRBV12-3/TRBV12-4	TRBJ2-5	CASRTTGGETQYF
TRBV6-5	TRBJ2-7	CASSRPARGEQYF
TRBV30	TRBJ2-2	CAWSVAVTGELFF
TRBV25-1	TRBJ2-1	CASSETGLALGNEQFF
TRBV14	TRBJ1-1	CASSRHTGGTEAFF
TRBV27	TRBJ2-7	CASSSRLEYEQYF
TRBV19	TRBJ1-3	CASAEGVEGNTIYF
TRBV27	TRBJ1-1	CASSSTQGRGTEAFF
TRBV6-5	TRBJ1-2	CASSMGGGGYTF
TRBV6-2/TRBV6-3	TRBJ2-7	CASSYSREGYEQYF
TRBV5-5	TRBJ1-1	CASSFRVGGDTEAFF
TRBV25-1	TRBJ2-3	CASSEVQGYTDTQYF
TRBV28	TRBJ2-6	CASRAGTTQISSGANVLTF
TRBV28	TRBJ1-1	CASRGGRTEAFF
TRBV7-3	TRBJ2-2	CASSFARGATGELFF
TRBV10-1	TRBJ1-1	CASSEGQGRKEAFF
TRBV15	TRBJ1-3	CATSSMGNTIYF
TRBV4-3	TRBJ2-2	CASSQGPLTGELFF
TRBV28	TRBJ1-1	CASRPITGDTEAFF
TRBV5-6	TRBJ1-1	CASTLWWSGYTEAFF
TRBV7-3	TRBJ2-5	CASSLGPFAQGAQYF
TRBV9	TRBJ2-5	CASSVEIAGVPTQYF
TRBV7-7	TRBJ1-1	CASSLDTWTEAFF
TRBV29-1	TRBJ2-3	CSVEDLLGPQDTQYF
TRBV12-3/TRBV12-4	TRBJ2-5	CASSRTQYF
TRBV6-4	TRBJ2-7	CASSDRLAGENYEQYF
TRBV30	TRBJ2-7	CAGTPGGGEQYF
TRBV18	TRBJ1-1	CASSPAGAMNTEAFF
TRBV7-9	TRBJ1-1	CASSLGQGRGTEAFF
TRBV5-6	TRBJ2-7	CASSLVSGSREQYF
TRBV7-9	TRBJ2-5	CASSFFRGETQYF
TRBV6-6	TRBJ1-1	CASSPPPGQGGTEAFF
TRBV19	TRBJ1-2	CASNPPGGTYGYTF
TRBV30	TRBJ1-2	CAWSGGYGYTF
TRBV5-6	TRBJ2-1	CASSRGLAGSTSYNEQFF
TRBV11-2	TRBJ2-7	CASSFAHGRNEQYF